This entry describes one TCR beta chain. These data are taken from a study of shared clonotypes between healthy human individuals. Some clones are missing from TCRdb's copy, which holds only in-frame ones; the method was immunoSEQ multiplex PCR. The repertoire has about 980,000 clones, about three quarters of them found once; the top ten carry over 1.3%. Negatively enriched CD4+ T cells were divided by CD45RA into naive and memory. There are 15 residues in the CDR3. From germline, CDR1 is SQVTM and CDR2 ANQGSEA. Between the trimmed V and J ends, which lost 2 bases and 6 bases, there was a span of 17 bases.

This receptor was identified in a young man in good health. The sequencing sample was made of memory CD4+ T cells sorted from blood. Subset of the sample: CD45RA-negative fraction. The chain has TRBV29-1 and TRBJ1-3, with unresolved D. The CDR3 loop reads CSVETSGVSVNTIYF. The DNA for the CDR3 is TGCAGCGTTGAAACGAGTGGGGTGTCGGTAAACACCATATATTTT.